Below are 2 T cell receptor beta chains sequenced from a single sample in a study of blood T cell repertoires in COVID-19. The assay was immunoSEQ multiplex PCR, and TCRdb's table has in-frame clones only and misses some. This sample has roughly 34,000 clones, with about nine tenths found just once. The specimen sequenced was peripheral blood. These receptors were obtained from a human donor with active COVID-19. The donor label of this sample is uncertain.

The chain recombines TRBV7-3 with TRBJ2-3; tentative D call: TRBD1 (6 bases). V was cut by 2 bases and J by 2 bases, with 11 bases left in between. Germline CDR1 is SGHTA and CDR2 is FQGTGA. The CDR3 loop spans 15 amino acids. This CDR3 reads CASSLPGQDTDTQYF. For the CDR3, the DNA is TGTGCCAGCAGCTTACCGGGACAAGACACAGATACGCAGTATTTT.

The rearrangement links TRBV29-1 to TRBJ1-1; tentative D call: TRBD1 (5 bases). In germline, CDR1 is SQVTM, CDR2 ANQGSEA. The CDR3 covers 13 residues. The V gene lost 0 bases and the J gene lost 10 bases, with 15 bases spanning the gap. CDR3 coding DNA: TGCAGCGTTGAAGATCCAAGGGGCCGAGGAGCTTTCTTT. It is translated as CSVEDPRGRGAFF.